The 17 T cell receptor beta chains listed next were all sequenced from one sample in a study of blood T cells in healthy people across ages. Combining a sample-barcoded 5' primer with a J-beta primer mix, a second PCR ran for about 7 to 11 cycles. One entry per CDR3 protein results from TCRdb running MiXCR on the 5' RACE reads. The data contain hundreds of thousands of distinct CDR3 sequences, approximately 44% of them singletons. Sequenced input: blood. The receptors here all came from a man aged 60 to 75 in good health.

The chain joins TRBV29-1 to TRBJ1-5; 8 nucleotides align to TRBD1. The V segment lost 4 bases and the J segment 5 bases; nucleotides outside the gene matches: 4. This CDR3 region has 13 residues. Germline V lookup: CDR1 SQVTM, CDR2 ANQGSEA. In DNA form, the CDR3 reads TGCAGCGTTGTGACAGGGGTGGATCAGCCCCAGCATTTT. The encoded protein is CSVVTGVDQPQHF.

This clonotype has ten or more counts. The chain joins TRBV20-1 to TRBJ2-1, with 12 positions matching TRBD2. CDR3 size: 15 residues. V lost 0 bases, J lost 8 bases, and 5 bases stayed unmatched. From germline, CDR1 is DFQATT and CDR2 SNEGSKA (reference sequence). The CDR3 is CSARDPSGGVDEQFF. The CDR3 DNA reads as TGCAGTGCTAGAGATCCTAGCGGGGGGGTGGATGAGCAGTTCTTC.

In its sample, this clonotype was seen a few times. The chain is built from TRBV20-1 and TRBJ2-5; 9 nucleotides agree with TRBD2. Per germline, CDR1 DFQATT and CDR2 SNEGSKA (reference sequence). The CDR3 runs 16 residues. V was pared by 3 bases and J by 5 bases, with 13 bases of the junction left unmatched. The CDR3 loop reads CSARQPGLAVSETQYF. Written as DNA, the CDR3 is TGCAGTGCTAGGCAACCGGGACTAGCTGTTTCGGAGACCCAGTACTTC.

The chain couples TRBV21-1 to TRBJ2-3; the table gives TRBD2 as D, unverified against the DNA. TRBV21-1 is designated a pseudogene. This CDR3 is built from 19 residues. The CDR3 loop reads CASSRGLAGTPTDTDTQYF. CDR3 coding DNA: TGTGCCAGCAGCAGAGGACTAGCGGGGACTCCCACCGACACAGATACGCAGTATTTT.

This clonotype has a handful of counts. The DNA of the CDR3 is TGTGCCAGCAGCCCTTCTTGGACAGGGGGCGTCTATGGCTACACCTTC. Translation gives CASSPSWTGGVYGYTF. The chain joins TRBV14 to TRBJ1-2; 11 bases are a match to TRBD1. This CDR3 region has 16 residues. V lost 4 bases and J lost 4; bases outside the gene matches: 8. The germline V gene encodes CDR1 SGHDN and CDR2 FVKESK. The full variable domain, its missing parts supplied by reference TRBV14 and TRBJ1-2, is EAGVTQFPSHSVIEKGQTVTLRCDPISGHDNLYWYRRVMGKEIKFLLHFVKESKQDESGMPNNRFLAERTGGTYSTLKVQPAELEDSGVYFCASSPSWTGGVYGYTFGSGTRLTVV.

The V gene is TRBV29-1, the J gene TRBJ2-3; 7 bases are shared with TRBD1. The CDR3 consists of 14 residues. V dropped 4 bases and J dropped 3; count of bases not matched to a gene: 7. Per the germline V gene, CDR1 is SQVTM and CDR2 is ANQGSEA. CDR3 amino acids: CSVGTGSETDTQYF. CDR3 nucleotide sequence: TGCAGCGTTGGGACAGGATCGGAAACAGATACGCAGTATTTT.

The chain has TRBV7-2 and TRBJ2-3; D is perhaps TRBD1 (5 bases). In germline, CDR1 is SGHTA, CDR2 FQGNSA. Trimming took 0 bases from V and 4 from J, leaving 17 bases between them. CDR3 length: 17 amino acids. CDR3 residues: CASSLASRTQMADTQYF. CDR3 DNA: TGTGCCAGCAGCTTAGCTTCACGGACACAAATGGCAGATACGCAGTATTTT.

This clonotype was recorded at least ten times. The V and J genes are TRBV27 and TRBJ2-7; a weak D match, TRBD1 (6 bases). The germline gives CDR1 MNHEY, CDR2 SMNVEV (reference sequence). This CDR3 has 13 residues. V was clipped by 5 bases and J by 3 bases, with 11 bases between them. CDR3 coding DNA: TGTGCCAGCAGTCAGGGACAACTCTACGAGCAGTACTTC. Residues: CASSQGQLYEQYF.

The chain is built from TRBV12-3 or TRBV12-4 and TRBJ2-7; D unclear. The CDR3 is 15 amino acids. V lost 3 bases and J 3 bases, leaving 15 bases between the germline ends. This CDR3 reads CASSFRRGSGYEQYF. Here the CDR3 DNA reads TGTGCCAGCAGTTTTCGGCGCGGAAGTGGCTACGAGCAGTACTTC.

V usage is TRBV7-9 and J usage is TRBJ1-2; D unresolved. The CDR3 extends over 12 amino acids. Germline V gene data show CDR1 as SEHNR and CDR2 as FQNEAQ (reference sequence). V was clipped by 5 bases and J by 8 bases, with 12 bases between them. CDR3 DNA: TGTGCCAGCAGCCGTAGAGAGGGCGGCTACACCTTC. It codes for CASSRREGGYTF.

The V and J genes are TRBV5-6 and TRBJ1-2; D gene uncertain. The germline CDR1 and CDR2 sequences are SGHDT and YYEEEE. The CDR3 sequence is 16 residues long. Between the trimmed V and J ends, which lost 2 bases and 8 bases, there was a span of 22 bases. CDR3 DNA: TGTGCCAGCAGCTTCCGTTCTTGGCCGGAGGTCTACGGCTACACCTTC. Its translation is CASSFRSWPEVYGYTF.

V usage is TRBV6-5 and J usage is TRBJ1-2, with TRBD1 as a possible D gene (6 bases). Germline V gene sequence: CDR1 MNHEY, CDR2 SVGAGI. The CDR3 contains 14 residues. Trimming cost V 5 bases and J 2 bases, with 12 bases left between them. The CDR3 sequence is CASSTGGRNYGYTF. CDR3 nucleotides: TGTGCCAGCAGTACGGGGGGCCGAAACTATGGCTACACCTTC.

The chain has TRBV12-3 or TRBV12-4 and TRBJ1-1; TRBD1 is a possible D gene (6 bases). V was clipped by 6 bases and J by 1 base, with 15 bases between them. The CDR3 loop spans 15 amino acids. Written as DNA, the CDR3 is TGTGCCAGCAGCATCGACAGGAGAGGGAACACTGAAGCTTTCTTT. It translates to CASSIDRRGNTEAFF.

The J gene is TRBJ2-1, the V gene TRBV4-1; D remains ambiguous. The better agreement between TRBJ2-7 and the DNA end casts doubt on the J call. Germline V gene data show CDR1 as MGHRA and CDR2 as YSYEKL. This CDR3 has 16 amino acids. As DNA, the CDR3 is TGCGCCAGCAGCCAAGAACGAGTAGACTCCTACAATGAGCAGTACTTC. Amino acids: CASSQERVDSYNEQYF.

This clonotype was detected once. The genes are TRBV20-1 and TRBJ1-1, with 8 positions matching TRBD1. This CDR3 has 13 amino acids. Germline V lookup: CDR1 DFQATT, CDR2 SNEGSKA (reference sequence). V was pared by 5 bases and J by 5 bases, with 7 bases of the junction left unmatched. CDR3 DNA: TGCAGTGCTTCCCGGACAGGGTGGACTGAAGCTTTCTTT. Its protein product is CSASRTGWTEAFF.

This clonotype was picked up many times. The genes are TRBV5-1 and TRBJ2-5, with TRBD1 matching over 7 bases. This CDR3 spans 14 amino acids. J gave up 0 bases and V 4 bases, and 3 bases lay outside the gene matches. Germline V gene lookup returns CDR1 SGHRS and CDR2 YFSETQ. The DNA for the CDR3 is TGCGCCAGCAGCCCGGGACAGCACCAAGAGACCCAGTACTTC. This sequence encodes CASSPGQHQETQYF.

This chain connects TRBV6-2 or TRBV6-3 to TRBJ1-2, with D unresolved. The CDR3 length is 12 residues. The V gene lost 0 bases and the J gene lost 6 bases, with 5 bases spanning the gap. Germline V gives CDR1 MNHEY, CDR2 SVGEGT. In DNA form, the CDR3 reads TGTGCCAGCAGTTACTCGCGGGATGGCTACACCTTC. It encodes CASSYSRDGYTF.